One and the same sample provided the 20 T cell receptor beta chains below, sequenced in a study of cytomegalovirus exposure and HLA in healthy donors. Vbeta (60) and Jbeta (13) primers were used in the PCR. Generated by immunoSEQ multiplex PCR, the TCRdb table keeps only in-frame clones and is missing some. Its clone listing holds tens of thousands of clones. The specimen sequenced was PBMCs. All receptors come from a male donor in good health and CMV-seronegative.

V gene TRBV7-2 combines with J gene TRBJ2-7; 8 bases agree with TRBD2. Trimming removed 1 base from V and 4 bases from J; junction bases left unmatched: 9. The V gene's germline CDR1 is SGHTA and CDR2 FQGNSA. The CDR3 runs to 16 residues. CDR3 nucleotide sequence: TGTGCCAGCAGCTTAGTGATGGCGGGGGGCGCATACGAGCAGTACTTC. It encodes CASSLVMAGGAYEQYF.

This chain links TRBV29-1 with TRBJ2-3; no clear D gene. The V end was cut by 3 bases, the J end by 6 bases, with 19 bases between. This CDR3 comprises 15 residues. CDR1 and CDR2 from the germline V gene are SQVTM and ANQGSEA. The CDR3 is CSVDMGLPTGDTQYF. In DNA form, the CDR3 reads TGCAGCGTTGACATGGGCCTACCCACTGGGGATACGCAGTATTTT.

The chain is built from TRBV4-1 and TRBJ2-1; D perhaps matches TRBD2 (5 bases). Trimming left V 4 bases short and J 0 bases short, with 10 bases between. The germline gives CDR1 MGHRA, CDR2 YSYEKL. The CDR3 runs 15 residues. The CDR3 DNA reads TGCGCCAGCAGCCCCCAGCGGACCTCCTACAATGAGCAGTTCTTC. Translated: CASSPQRTSYNEQFF.

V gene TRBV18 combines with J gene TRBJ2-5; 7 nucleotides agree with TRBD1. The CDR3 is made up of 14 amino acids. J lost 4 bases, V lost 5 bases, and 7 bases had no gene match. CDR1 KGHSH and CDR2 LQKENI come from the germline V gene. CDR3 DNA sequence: TGTGCCAGCTCATACGACAGGGTTGGAGAGACCCAGTACTTC. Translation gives CASSYDRVGETQYF.

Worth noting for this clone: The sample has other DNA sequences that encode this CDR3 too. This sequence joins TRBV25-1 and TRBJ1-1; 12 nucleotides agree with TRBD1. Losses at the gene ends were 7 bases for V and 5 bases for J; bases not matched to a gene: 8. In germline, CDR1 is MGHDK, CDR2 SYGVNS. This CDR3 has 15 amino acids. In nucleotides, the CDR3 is TGTGCCAGCAAGGGACAGGGGGCCGAGGGGACTGAAGCTTTCTTT. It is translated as CASKGQGAEGTEAFF.

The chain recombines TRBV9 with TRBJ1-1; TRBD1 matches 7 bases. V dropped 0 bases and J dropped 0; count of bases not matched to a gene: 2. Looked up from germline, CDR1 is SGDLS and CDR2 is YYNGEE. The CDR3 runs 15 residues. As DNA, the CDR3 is TGTGCCAGCAGCGTAGAGGGGGCGGTGAACACTGAAGCTTTCTTT. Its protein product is CASSVEGAVNTEAFF.

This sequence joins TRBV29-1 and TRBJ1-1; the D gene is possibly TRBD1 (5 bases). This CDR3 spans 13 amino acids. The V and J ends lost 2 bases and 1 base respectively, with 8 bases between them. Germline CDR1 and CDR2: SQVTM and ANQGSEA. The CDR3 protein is CSVERQGNTEAFF. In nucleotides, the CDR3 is TGCAGCGTTGAAAGGCAGGGGAACACTGAAGCTTTCTTT.

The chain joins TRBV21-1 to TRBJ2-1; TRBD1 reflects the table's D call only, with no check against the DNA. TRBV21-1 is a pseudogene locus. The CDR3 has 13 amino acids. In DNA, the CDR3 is TGTGCCAGCAGTAGGACAGGGGGAAATGAGCAGTTCTTC. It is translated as CASSRTGGNEQFF.

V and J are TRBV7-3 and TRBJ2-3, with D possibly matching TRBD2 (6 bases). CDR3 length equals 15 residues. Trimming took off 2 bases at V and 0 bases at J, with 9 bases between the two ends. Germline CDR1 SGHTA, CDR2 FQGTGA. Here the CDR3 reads CASSLAGLSTDTQYF. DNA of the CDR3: TGTGCCAGCAGCTTAGCGGGGCTCAGCACAGATACGCAGTATTTT. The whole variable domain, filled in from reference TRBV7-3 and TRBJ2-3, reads GAGVSQTPSNKVTEKGKYVELRCDPISGHTALYWYRQSLGQGPEFLIYFQGTGAADDSGLPNDRFFAVRPEGSVSTLKIQRTERGDSAVYLCASSLAGLSTDTQYFGPGTRLTVL.

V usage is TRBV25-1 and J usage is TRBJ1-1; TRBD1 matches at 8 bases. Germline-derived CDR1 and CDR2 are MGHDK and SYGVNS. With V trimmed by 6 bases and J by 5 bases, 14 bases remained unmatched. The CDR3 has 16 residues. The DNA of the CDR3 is TGTGCCAGCAGGGGAGGACAGGGAGGATTGGTGACTGAAGCTTTCTTT. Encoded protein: CASRGGQGGLVTEAFF.

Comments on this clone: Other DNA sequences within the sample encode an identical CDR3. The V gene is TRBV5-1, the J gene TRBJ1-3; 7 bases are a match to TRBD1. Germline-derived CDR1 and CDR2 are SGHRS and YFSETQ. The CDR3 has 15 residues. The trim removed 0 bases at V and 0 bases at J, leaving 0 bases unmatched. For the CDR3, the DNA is TGCGCCAGCAGCTTGGACAGGGGCTCTGGAAACACCATATATTTT. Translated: CASSLDRGSGNTIYF.

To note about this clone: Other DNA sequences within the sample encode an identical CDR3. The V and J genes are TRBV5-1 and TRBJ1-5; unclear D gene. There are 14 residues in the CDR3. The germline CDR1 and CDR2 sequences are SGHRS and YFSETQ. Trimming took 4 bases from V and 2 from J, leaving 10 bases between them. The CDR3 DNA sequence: TGCGCCAGCAGCCCGGGGTCGGGCAATCAGCCCCAGCATTTT. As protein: CASSPGSGNQPQHF.

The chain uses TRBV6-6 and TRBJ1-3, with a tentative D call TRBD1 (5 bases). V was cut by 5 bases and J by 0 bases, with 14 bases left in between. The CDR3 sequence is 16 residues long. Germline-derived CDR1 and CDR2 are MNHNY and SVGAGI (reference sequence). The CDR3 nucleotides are TGTGCCAGCAGTCCCTTCGACAGAAACTCTGGAAACACCATATATTTT. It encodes CASSPFDRNSGNTIYF.

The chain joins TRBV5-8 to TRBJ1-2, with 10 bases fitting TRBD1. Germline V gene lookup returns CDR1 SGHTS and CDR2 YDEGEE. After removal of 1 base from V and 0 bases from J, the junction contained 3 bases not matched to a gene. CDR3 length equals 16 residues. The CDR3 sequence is CASSLWDRGANYGYTF. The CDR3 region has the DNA TGTGCCAGCAGCTTGTGGGACAGGGGAGCTAACTATGGCTACACCTTC. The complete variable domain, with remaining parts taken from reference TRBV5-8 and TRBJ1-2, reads EAGVTQSPTHLIKTRGQQATLRCSPISGHTSVYWYQQALGLGLQFLLWYDEGEERNRGNFPPRFSGRQFPNYSSELNVNALELEDSALYLCASSLWDRGANYGYTFGSGTRLTVV.

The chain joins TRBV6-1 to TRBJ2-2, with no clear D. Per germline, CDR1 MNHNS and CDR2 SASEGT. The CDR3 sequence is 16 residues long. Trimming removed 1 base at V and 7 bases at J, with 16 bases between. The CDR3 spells CASSEGADITSGELFF. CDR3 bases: TGTGCCAGCAGTGAAGGGGCAGATATAACAAGCGGGGAGCTGTTTTTT.

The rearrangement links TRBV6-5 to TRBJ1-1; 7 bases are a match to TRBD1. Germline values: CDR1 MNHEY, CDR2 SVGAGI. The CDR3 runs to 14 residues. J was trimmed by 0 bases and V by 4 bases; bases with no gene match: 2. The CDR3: CASSLDRVNTEAFF. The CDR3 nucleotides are TGTGCCAGCAGTTTAGACAGGGTGAACACTGAAGCTTTCTTT.

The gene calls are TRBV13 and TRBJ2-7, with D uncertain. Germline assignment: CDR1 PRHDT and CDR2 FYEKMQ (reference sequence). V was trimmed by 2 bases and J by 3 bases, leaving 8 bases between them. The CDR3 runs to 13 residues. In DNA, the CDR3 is TGTGCCAGCAGCTTAAATCTCCTCTACGAGCAGTACTTC. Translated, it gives CASSLNLLYEQYF.

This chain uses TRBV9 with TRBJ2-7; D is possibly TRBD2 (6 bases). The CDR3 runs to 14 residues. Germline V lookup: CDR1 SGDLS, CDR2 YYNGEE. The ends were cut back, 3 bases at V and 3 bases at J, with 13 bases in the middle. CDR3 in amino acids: CASSGTRGGYEQYF. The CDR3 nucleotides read TGTGCCAGCAGCGGGACCCGGGGAGGCTACGAGCAGTACTTC.

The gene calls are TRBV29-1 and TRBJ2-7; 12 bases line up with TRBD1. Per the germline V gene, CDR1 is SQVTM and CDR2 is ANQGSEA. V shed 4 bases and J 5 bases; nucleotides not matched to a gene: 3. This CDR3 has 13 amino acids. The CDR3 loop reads CSVGDRGLHEQYF. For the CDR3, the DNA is TGCAGCGTTGGGGACAGGGGGCTTCACGAGCAGTACTTC.

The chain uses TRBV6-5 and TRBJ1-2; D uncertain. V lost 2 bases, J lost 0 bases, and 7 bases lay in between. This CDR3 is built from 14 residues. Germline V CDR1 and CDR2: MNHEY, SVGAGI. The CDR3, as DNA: TGTGCCAGCAGTTACAGCTCAACTAACTATGGCTACACCTTC. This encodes CASSYSSTNYGYTF.